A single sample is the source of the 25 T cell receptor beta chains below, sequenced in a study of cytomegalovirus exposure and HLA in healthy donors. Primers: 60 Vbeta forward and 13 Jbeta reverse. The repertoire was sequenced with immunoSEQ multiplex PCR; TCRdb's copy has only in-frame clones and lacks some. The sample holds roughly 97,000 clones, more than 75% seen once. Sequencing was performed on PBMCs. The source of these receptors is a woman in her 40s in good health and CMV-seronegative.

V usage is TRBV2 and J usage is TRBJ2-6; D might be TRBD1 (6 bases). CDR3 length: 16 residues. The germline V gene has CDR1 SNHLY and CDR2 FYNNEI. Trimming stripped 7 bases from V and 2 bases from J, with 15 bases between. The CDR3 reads CASTEGPGAGANVLTF. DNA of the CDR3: TGTGCCAGCACCGAGGGTCCAGGGGCTGGGGCCAACGTCCTGACTTTC.

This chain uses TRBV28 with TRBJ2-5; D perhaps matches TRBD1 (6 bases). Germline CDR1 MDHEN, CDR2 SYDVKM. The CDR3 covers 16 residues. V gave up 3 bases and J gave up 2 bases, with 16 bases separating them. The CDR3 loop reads CASSFNTGMRQETQYF. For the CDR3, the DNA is TGTGCCAGCAGTTTCAATACAGGGATGCGGCAAGAGACCCAGTACTTC.

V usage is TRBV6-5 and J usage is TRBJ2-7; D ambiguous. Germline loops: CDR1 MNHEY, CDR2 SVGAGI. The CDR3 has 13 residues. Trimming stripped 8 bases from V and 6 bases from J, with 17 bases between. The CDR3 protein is CASWRRQSREQYF. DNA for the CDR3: TGTGCCAGCTGGAGACGGCAGTCCCGCGAGCAGTACTTC.

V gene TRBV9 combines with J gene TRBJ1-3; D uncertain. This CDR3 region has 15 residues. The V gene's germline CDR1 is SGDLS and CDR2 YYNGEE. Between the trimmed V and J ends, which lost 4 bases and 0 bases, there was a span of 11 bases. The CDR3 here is CASSPRGDSGNTIYF. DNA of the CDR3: TGTGCCAGCAGCCCCCGCGGGGACTCTGGAAACACCATATATTTT.

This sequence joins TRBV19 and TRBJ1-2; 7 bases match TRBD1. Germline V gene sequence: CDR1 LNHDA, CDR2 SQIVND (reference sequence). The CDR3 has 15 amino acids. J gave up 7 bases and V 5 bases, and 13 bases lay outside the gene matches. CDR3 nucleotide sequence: TGTGCCAGTAGTCCCCTAATAACAGGGGCCGGTGGCTACACCTTC. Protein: CASSPLITGAGGYTF.

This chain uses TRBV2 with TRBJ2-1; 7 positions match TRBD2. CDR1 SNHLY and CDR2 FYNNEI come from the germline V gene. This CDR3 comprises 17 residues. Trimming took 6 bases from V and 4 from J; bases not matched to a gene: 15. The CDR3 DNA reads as TGTGCCAGCAGCCGGGGCAGTAGCCTAGCGGTTTACAATGAGCAGTTCTTC. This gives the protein CASSRGSSLAVYNEQFF.

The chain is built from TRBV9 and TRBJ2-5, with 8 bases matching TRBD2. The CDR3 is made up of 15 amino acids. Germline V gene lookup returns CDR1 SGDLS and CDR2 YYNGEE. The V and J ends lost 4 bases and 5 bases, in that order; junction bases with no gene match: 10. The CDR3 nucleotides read TGTGCCAGCAGCATTTCCGGGACTAGAGGGGAGACCCAGTACTTC. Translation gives CASSISGTRGETQYF.

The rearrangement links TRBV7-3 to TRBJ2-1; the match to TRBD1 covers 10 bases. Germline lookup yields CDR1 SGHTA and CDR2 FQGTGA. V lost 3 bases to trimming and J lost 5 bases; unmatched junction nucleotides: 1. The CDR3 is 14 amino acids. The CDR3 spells CASSLTGGHNEQFF. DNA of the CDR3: TGTGCCAGCAGCTTGACAGGGGGCCACAATGAGCAGTTCTTC. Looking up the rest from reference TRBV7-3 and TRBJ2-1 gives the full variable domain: GAGVSQTPSNKVTEKGKYVELRCDPISGHTALYWYRQSLGQGPEFLIYFQGTGAADDSGLPNDRFFAVRPEGSVSTLKIQRTERGDSAVYLCASSLTGGHNEQFFGPGTRLTVL.

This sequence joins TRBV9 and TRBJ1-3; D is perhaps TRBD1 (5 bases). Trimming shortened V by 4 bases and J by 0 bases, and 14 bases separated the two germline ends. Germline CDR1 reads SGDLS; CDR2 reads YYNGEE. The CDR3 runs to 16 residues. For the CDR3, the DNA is TGTGCCAGCAGCCCTTCTAAGGGGAACTCTGGAAACACCATATATTTT. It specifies CASSPSKGNSGNTIYF.

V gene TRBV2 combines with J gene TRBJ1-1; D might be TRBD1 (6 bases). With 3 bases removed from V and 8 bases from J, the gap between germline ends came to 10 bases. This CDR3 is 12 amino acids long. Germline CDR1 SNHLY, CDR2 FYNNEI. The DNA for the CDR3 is TGTGCCAGCAGTGAGGACAGACTGGAAGCTTTCTTT. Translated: CASSEDRLEAFF.

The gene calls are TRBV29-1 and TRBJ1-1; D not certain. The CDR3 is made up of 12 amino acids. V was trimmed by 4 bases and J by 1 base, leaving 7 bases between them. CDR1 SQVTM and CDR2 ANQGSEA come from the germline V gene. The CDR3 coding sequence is TGCAGCGTTGGACACCCGAACACTGAAGCTTTCTTT. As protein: CSVGHPNTEAFF.

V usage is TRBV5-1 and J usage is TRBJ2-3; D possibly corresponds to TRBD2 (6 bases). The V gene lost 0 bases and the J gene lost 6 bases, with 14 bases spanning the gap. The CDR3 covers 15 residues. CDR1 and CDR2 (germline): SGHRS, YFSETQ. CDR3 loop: CASSLGGDPTDTQYF. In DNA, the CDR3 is TGCGCCAGCAGCTTGGGGGGGGACCCAACGGATACGCAGTATTTT. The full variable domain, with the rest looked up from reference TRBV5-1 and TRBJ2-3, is KAGVTQTPRYLIKTRGQQVTLSCSPISGHRSVSWYQQTPGQGLQFLFEYFSETQRNKGNFPGRFSGRQFSNSRSEMNVSTLELGDSALYLCASSLGGDPTDTQYFGPGTRLTVL.

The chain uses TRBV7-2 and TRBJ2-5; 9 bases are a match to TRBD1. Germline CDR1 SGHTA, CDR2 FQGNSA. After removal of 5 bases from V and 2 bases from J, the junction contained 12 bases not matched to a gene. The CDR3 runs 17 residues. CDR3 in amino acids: CASSRSSGQGQQETQYF. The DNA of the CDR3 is TGTGCCAGCAGCCGTTCATCGGGACAGGGACAACAAGAGACCCAGTACTTC.

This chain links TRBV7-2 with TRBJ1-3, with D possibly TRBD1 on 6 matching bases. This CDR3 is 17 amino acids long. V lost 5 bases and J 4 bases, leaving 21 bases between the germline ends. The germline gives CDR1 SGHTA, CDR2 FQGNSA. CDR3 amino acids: CASSRSAATGLGNTIYF. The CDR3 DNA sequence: TGTGCCAGCAGCCGCAGTGCGGCTACAGGGCTCGGAAACACCATATATTTT.

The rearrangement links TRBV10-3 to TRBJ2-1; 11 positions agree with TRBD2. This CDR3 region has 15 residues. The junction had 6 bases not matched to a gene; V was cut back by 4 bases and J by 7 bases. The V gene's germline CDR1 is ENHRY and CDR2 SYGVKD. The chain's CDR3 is CAISGELAGANEQFF. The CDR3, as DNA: TGTGCCATCAGTGGTGAACTAGCGGGAGCTAATGAGCAGTTCTTC.

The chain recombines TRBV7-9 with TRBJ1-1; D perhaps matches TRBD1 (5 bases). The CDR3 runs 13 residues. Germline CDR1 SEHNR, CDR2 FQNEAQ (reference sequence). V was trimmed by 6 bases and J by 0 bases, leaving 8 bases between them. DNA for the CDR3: TGTGCCAGCAGAGGGGACTTGAACACTGAAGCTTTCTTT. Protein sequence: CASRGDLNTEAFF.

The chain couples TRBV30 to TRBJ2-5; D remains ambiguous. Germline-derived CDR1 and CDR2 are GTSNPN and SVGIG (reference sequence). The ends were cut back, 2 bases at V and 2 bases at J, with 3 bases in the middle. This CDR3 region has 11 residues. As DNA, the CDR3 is TGTGCCTGGAGTTATCAAGAGACCCAGTACTTC. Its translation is CAWSYQETQYF.

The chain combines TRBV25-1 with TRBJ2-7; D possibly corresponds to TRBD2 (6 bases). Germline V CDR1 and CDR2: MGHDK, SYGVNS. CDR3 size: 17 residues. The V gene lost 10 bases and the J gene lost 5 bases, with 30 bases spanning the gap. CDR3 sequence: CATRRGQDRRAVDEQYF. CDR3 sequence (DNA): TGTGCCACCCGAAGGGGTCAAGATCGGAGGGCCGTCGACGAGCAGTACTTC.

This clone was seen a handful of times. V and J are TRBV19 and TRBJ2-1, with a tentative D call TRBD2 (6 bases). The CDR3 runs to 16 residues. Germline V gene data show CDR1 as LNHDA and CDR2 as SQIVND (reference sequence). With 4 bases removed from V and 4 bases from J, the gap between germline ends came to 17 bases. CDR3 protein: CASSRSVGLEYNEQFF. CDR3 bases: TGTGCCAGTAGTAGGTCAGTGGGACTGGAGTACAATGAGCAGTTCTTC.

CDR3 sequence (DNA): TGTGCCAGCAGCCAAGAGGGGGACAGGGACCAGCCCCAGCATTTT. Translating gives CASSQEGDRDQPQHF. J is TRBJ1-5 and V is TRBV4-2; 9 bases agree with TRBD1. This CDR3 has 15 residues. The V segment lost 0 bases and the J segment 7 bases; nucleotides outside the gene matches: 4. Germline CDR1 LGHNA, CDR2 YNFKEQ.

In nucleotides, the CDR3 is TGTGCCAGCAGCTTCGGAGTTAGTAATACGCAGTATTTT. It specifies CASSFGVSNTQYF. This rearrangement joins TRBV7-2 to TRBJ2-3; no clear D gene. Deletions cut 3 bases from V and 7 bases from J, with 11 bases between. The CDR3 covers 13 residues. CDR1 is SGHTA, CDR2 FQGNSA, per germline.

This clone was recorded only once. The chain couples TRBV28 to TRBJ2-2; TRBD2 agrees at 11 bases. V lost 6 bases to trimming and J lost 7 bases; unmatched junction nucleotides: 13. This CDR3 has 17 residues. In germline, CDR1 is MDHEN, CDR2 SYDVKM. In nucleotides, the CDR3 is TGTGCCAGCAGCCTGACACGTAGCGGGAGGGCGCGCGGGGAGCTGTTTTTT. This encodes CASSLTRSGRARGELFF.

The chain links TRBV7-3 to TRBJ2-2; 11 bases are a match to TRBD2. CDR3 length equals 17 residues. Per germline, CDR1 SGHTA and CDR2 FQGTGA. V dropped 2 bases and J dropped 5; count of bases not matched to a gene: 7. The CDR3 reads CASSLPLAGGGTGELFF. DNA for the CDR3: TGTGCCAGCAGCTTACCCCTAGCGGGAGGAGGGACCGGGGAGCTGTTTTTT. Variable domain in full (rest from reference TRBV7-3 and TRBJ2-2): GAGVSQTPSNKVTEKGKYVELRCDPISGHTALYWYRQSLGQGPEFLIYFQGTGAADDSGLPNDRFFAVRPEGSVSTLKIQRTERGDSAVYLCASSLPLAGGGTGELFFGEGSRLTVL.

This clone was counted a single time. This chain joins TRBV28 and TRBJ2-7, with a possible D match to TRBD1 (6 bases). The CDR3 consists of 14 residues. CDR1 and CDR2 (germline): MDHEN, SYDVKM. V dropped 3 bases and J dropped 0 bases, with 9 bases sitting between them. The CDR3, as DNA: TGTGCCAGCAGTTTCCGACAGGCCTCCTACGAGCAGTACTTC. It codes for CASSFRQASYEQYF.

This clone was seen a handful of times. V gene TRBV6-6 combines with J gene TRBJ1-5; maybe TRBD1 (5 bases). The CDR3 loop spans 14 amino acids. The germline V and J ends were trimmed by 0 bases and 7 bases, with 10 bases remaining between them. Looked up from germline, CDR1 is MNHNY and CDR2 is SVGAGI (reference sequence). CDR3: CASSYSGGGQPQHF. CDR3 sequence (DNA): TGTGCCAGCAGTTACTCGGGGGGAGGACAGCCCCAGCATTTT.